The sequence of this TCR beta chain was determined in a study of blood T cell repertoires in COVID-19. Study-wide background: Whether acute or convalescent, the COVID-19 samples came from the United States, Italy and Spain.

How the authors handled the data: Estimated nucleated cell counts came from reference gene primer amplification. TCRdb's table, derived via immunoSEQ multiplex PCR, lists solely in-frame clones and lacks some. For V, J and clone size, that table is used; D and trimming come from the DNA. The sample lists roughly 180,000 clones, approximately 86% occurring once. The CDR3 spans 16 residues. Germline lookup yields CDR1 SGDLS and CDR2 YYNGEE. The V gene end was trimmed by 2 bases and the J gene end by 4 bases; junction bases not matched to a gene: 9. Input material: peripheral blood. The origin of this receptor is a woman aged 25 to 39 with active or convalescent COVID-19. The chain employs TRBV9 and TRBJ1-3, with 7 bases identical to TRBD1. CDR3 in amino acids: CASSVNTGASGNTIYF. The CDR3 nucleotides are TGTGCCAGCAGCGTCAACACAGGGGCGTCCGGAAACACCATATATTTT.